This T cell receptor (beta chain) was recorded in a study of regulatory T cells in long-lasting Graves disease. Study at large: Graves' disease counted as persistent after over 5 years of antithyroid drugs with positive TSH receptor antibodies.

Time point described: persistent/refractory GD, antithyroid drugs over 5 years with positive TRAb. After RNA was extracted from PBMCs, the TCR library was made from it. This clonotype was counted a few times. Library construction for TCR beta used iRepertoire HTBI primers and Arm-PCR of CDR3 regions. Each CDR3 protein gets one entry after TCRdb re-called the multiplex PCR reads with MiXCR. The sample yields 650,000 to 700,000 distinct CDR3 sequences, around 30% seen once. Sequencing was performed on peripheral blood mononuclear cells (PBMCs), taken when the disease was refractory, from a patient treated with antithyroid drugs. The sequence was obtained from a female donor with Graves disease.

CDR3 coding DNA: TGCAGCGTATCCGGGACAGGGGTAGAAAAACTGTTTTTT. It yields the protein CSVSGTGVEKLFF. V usage is TRBV29-1 and J usage is TRBJ1-4; 10 bases are a match to TRBD1. V gave up 6 bases and J gave up 8 bases; unmatched junction bases: 6. Germline V gene sequence: CDR1 SQVTM, CDR2 ANQGSEA. The length of the CDR3 is 13 residues.